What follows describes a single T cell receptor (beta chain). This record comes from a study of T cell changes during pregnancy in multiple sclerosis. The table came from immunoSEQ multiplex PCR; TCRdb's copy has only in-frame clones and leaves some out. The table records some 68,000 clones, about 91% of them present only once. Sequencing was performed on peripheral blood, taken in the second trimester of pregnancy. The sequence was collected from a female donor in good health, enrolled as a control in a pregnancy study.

The CDR3 region has the DNA TGTGCCAGTTCTAAGGGGCCAATCCTAGGGGGCTACACCTTC. Translating gives CASSKGPILGGYTF. J is TRBJ1-2 and V is TRBV19; a weak D match, TRBD1 (5 bases). The CDR3 consists of 14 residues. Germline V lookup: CDR1 LNHDA, CDR2 SQIVND (reference sequence). The ends were cut back, 8 bases at V and 8 bases at J, with 21 bases in the middle. The whole variable domain, remainder taken from reference TRBV19 and TRBJ1-2, is DGGITQSPKYLFRKEGQNVTLSCEQNLNHDAMYWYRQDPGQGLRLIYYSQIVNDFQKGDIAEGYSVSREKKESFPLTVTSAQKNPTAFYLCASSKGPILGGYTFGSGTRLTVV.